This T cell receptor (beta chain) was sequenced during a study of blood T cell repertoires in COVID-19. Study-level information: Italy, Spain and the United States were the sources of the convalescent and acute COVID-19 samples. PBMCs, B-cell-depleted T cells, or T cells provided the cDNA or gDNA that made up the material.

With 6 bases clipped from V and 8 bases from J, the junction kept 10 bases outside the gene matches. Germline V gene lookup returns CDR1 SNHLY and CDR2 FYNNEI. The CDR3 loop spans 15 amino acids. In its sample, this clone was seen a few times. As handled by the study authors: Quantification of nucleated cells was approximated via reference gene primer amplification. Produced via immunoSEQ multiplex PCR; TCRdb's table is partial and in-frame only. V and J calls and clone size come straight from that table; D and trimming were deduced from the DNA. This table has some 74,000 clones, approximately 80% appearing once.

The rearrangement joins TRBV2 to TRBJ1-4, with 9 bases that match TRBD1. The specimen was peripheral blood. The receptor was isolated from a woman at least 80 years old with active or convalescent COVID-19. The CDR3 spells CASRENRGPSEKLFF. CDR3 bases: TGTGCCAGCAGGGAGAACAGGGGGCCGAGCGAAAAACTGTTTTTT.